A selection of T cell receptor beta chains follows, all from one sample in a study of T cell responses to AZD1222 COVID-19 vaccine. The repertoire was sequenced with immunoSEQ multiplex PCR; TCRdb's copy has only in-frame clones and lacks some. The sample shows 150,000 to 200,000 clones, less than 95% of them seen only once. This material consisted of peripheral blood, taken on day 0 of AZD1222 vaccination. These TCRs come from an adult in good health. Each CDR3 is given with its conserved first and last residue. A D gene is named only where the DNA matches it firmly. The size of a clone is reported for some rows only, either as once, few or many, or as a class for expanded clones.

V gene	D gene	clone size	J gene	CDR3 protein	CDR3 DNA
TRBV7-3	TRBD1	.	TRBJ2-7	CASSQPGQGSRGEQYF	TGTGCCAGCAGCCAACCGGGACAGGGTTCCCGGGGGGAGCAGTACTTC
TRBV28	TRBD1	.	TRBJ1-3	CASSPSDRGPSGNTIYF	TGTGCCAGCAGTCCGTCGGACAGGGGACCCTCTGGAAACACCATATATTTT
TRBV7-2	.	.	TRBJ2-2	CASSLVGFSTGELFF	TGTGCCAGCAGCTTAGTGGGATTCTCCACCGGGGAGCTGTTTTTT
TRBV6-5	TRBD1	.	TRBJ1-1	CASSLGTGYEAFF	TGTGCCAGCAGCCTTGGGACAGGTTATGAAGCTTTCTTT
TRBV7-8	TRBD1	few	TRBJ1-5	CASSLGTADNQPQHF	TGTGCCAGCAGCCTAGGGACAGCCGACAATCAGCCCCAGCATTTT
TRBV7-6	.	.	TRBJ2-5	CASSLGDGPSETQYF	TGTGCCAGCAGCTTAGGAGATGGACCATCAGAGACCCAGTACTTC
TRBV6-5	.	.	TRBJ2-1	CASTLTQGGTDEQFF	TGTGCCAGCACCCTAACCCAGGGGGGCACTGATGAGCAGTTCTTC
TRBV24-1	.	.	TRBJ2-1	CATSDLLNEQFF	TGTGCCACCAGTGATTTGCTCAATGAGCAGTTCTTC
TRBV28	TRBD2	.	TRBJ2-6	CASTGTSVFHSGANVLTF	TGTGCCAGCACTGGGACTAGCGTTTTTCACTCTGGGGCCAACGTCCTGACTTTC
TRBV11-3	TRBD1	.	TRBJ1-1	CASSFTLTGPDSPGNTEAFF	TGTGCCAGCAGCTTTACTTTGACAGGGCCGGACTCCCCGGGGAACACTGAAGCTTTCTTT
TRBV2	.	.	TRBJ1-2	CASSESRRRGYTF	TGTGCCAGCAGTGAATCCAGGCGGAGAGGCTACACCTTC
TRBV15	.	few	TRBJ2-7	CATSREPYYEQYF	TGTGCCACCAGCAGGGAACCTTACTACGAGCAGTACTTC
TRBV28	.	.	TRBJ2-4	CASSAQRHDIQYF	TGTGCCAGCAGTGCGCAACGACACGACATTCAGTACTTC
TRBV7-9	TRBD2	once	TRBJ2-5	CASSFLGLAFQETQYF	TGTGCCAGCAGCTTTCTGGGACTAGCCTTTCAAGAGACCCAGTACTTC
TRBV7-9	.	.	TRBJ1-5	CASSLGVGGNQPQHF	TGTGCCAGCAGCTTAGGGGTGGGAGGCAATCAGCCCCAGCATTTT
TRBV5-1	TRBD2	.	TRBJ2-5	CASSLPSGGETQYF	TGCGCCAGCAGTCTGCCTAGCGGAGGAGAGACCCAGTACTTC
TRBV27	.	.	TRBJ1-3	CASSSLGGGGNTIYF	TGTGCCAGCAGTTCCCTCGGAGGGGGTGGAAACACCATATATTTT
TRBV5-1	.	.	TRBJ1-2	CASSLGADRTKANYGYTF	TGCGCCAGCAGCTTGGGGGCTGACAGAACTAAAGCTAACTATGGCTACACCTTC
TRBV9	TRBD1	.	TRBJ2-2	CASSVGPGGLANTGELFF	TGTGCCAGCAGCGTAGGTCCAGGGGGATTGGCGAACACCGGGGAGCTGTTTTTT
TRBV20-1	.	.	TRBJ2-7	CSASSLPKDYEQYF	TGCAGTGCTAGTAGTCTCCCTAAAGACTACGAGCAGTACTTC
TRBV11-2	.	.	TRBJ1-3	CASSQVGGRAPGNTIYF	TGTGCCAGCAGCCAAGTGGGAGGGCGCGCCCCTGGAAACACCATATATTTT
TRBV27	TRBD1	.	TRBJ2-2	CASSPEDRVNTGELFF	TGTGCCAGCAGTCCAGAGGACAGGGTAAACACCGGGGAGCTGTTTTTT
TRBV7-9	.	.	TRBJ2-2	CASSFGTPGELFF	TGTGCCAGCAGCTTCGGGACACCCGGGGAGCTGTTTTTT
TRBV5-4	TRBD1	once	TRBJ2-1	CASSSGGGQGDNEQFF	TGTGCCAGCAGCTCCGGCGGGGGACAGGGTGACAATGAGCAGTTCTTC
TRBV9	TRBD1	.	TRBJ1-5	CASNEGTGAPQPQHF	TGTGCCAGCAACGAAGGCACAGGGGCCCCTCAGCCCCAGCATTTT
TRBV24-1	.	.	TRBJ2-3	CATSGPGISADTQYF	TGTGCCACCAGTGGTCCGGGAATTTCGGCAGATACGCAGTATTTT
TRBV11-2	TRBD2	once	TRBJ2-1	CASSHRTSLPSSYNEQFF	TGTGCCAGCAGCCACCGGACTAGCTTACCGAGCTCCTACAATGAGCAGTTCTTC
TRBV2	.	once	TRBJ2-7	CASSVMAEQYF	TGTGCCAGCAGTGTGATGGCCGAGCAGTACTTC
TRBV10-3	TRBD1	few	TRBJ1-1	CAIRAPGQGAIEAFF	TGTGCCATCAGGGCACCCGGTCAGGGGGCAATTGAAGCTTTCTTT
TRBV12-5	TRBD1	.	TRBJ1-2	CASGGPGQSYGYTF	TGTGCTAGTGGTGGACCGGGACAGAGCTATGGCTACACCTTC
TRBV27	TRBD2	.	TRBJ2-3	CASSPLAYSTDTQYF	TGTGCCAGCAGTCCACTAGCGTATAGCACAGATACGCAGTATTTT
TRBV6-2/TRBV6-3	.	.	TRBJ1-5	CASSYGGGRGQPQHF	TGTGCCAGCAGTTACGGTGGGGGCCGCGGACAGCCCCAGCATTTT
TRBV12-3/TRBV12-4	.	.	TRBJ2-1	CASSMTGAYEQFF	TGTGCCAGCAGTATGACTGGGGCTTATGAGCAGTTCTTC
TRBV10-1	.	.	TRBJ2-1	CASSDQGGNEQFF	TGCGCCAGCAGTGACCAGGGAGGAAATGAGCAGTTCTTC
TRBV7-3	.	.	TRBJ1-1	CASSLTGGSHTEAFF	TGTGCCAGCAGCTTAACGGGGGGCTCCCACACTGAAGCTTTCTTT
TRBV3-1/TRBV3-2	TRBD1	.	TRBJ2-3	CASSQAGTGSTDTQYF	TGTGCCAGCAGCCAAGCCGGGACAGGGAGCACAGATACGCAGTATTTT
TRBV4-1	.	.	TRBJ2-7	CASSQAAGWEQYF	TGCGCCAGCAGCCAAGCGGCAGGGTGGGAGCAGTACTTC